These T cell receptor beta chains were read from a single sample in a study of PD-L1 blockade in urothelial cancer. Some clones are missing from TCRdb's copy, which holds only in-frame ones; the method was immunoSEQ multiplex PCR. The repertoire holds 50,000 or so clones, with roughly 84% as singletons. The starting material was PBMCs, obtained around atezolizumab (anti-PD-L1) treatment. The receptors here all came from a man aged 50 to 60 with urothelial cancer. Each CDR3 is given with its conserved first and last residue. The D gene is left open where the match is weak. Size values are once, few and many counts, or a class for expanded clones, and some rows have none.

>TRBJ1-2|NA|TRBV27|NA
TGTGCCAGCAGACCCCAGGGAGGAAAGGGCTACACCTTC
CASRPQGGKGYTF
>TRBJ2-3|NA|TRBV27|NA
TGTGCCAGCAGTTTACGATGGCCGGGACAAGGGGTGCAAGATACGCAGTATTTT
CASSLRWPGQGVQDTQYF
>TRBJ1-4|NA|TRBV2|NA
TGTGCCAGCAGTAAAGACAGGTTGTTAAATGAAAAACTGTTTTTT
CASSKDRLLNEKLFF
>TRBJ1-4|once|TRBV5-1|NA
TGCGCCAGCAGCTTGGGTCAGAGGGCTCCGTCCCACGAAAAACTGTTTTTT
CASSLGQRAPSHEKLFF
>TRBJ1-5|NA|TRBV7-8|NA
TGTGCCAGCGGTACAGGGAATCAGCCCCAGCATTTT
CASGTGNQPQHF
>TRBJ2-1|NA|TRBV12-5|NA
TGTGCTAGTGCCCTTCCGGGGGTTCGATCCAATGAGCAGTTCTTC
CASALPGVRSNEQFF
>TRBJ2-4|NA|TRBV15|NA
TGTGCCACCAGTCCCTTAGCCAAAAACATTCAGTACTTC
CATSPLAKNIQYF
>TRBJ2-1|NA|TRBV9|TRBD2
TGTGCCAGCAGCGTACGGTCCATAGCGGGGCCCAACAATGAGCAGTTCTTC
CASSVRSIAGPNNEQFF
>TRBJ2-1|NA|TRBV6-5|NA
TGTGCCAGCAGTTACCAAATTCTAGCTACTGAGCAGTTCTTC
CASSYQILATEQFF
>TRBJ2-3|NA|TRBV9|TRBD2
TGTGCCAGCAGCGTAGATCAACTGCTAGCGGGATTGAGCACAGATACGCAGTATTTT
CASSVDQLLAGLSTDTQYF
>TRBJ2-3|NA|TRBV7-9|TRBD2
TGTGCCAGCAGCCCATTAGCGGGTGGGACAGATACGCAGTATTTT
CASSPLAGGTDTQYF
>TRBJ1-1|NA|TRBV11-2|NA
TGTGCCAGCAGCTTATCCGGAAGGCGGGGATTGAACACTGAAGCTTTCTTT
CASSLSGRRGLNTEAFF
>TRBJ2-1|NA|TRBV4-3|TRBD2
TGCGCCAGCAGCCAAGATAGGACTAGCGGGAGGGTTCAGTTCTTC
CASSQDRTSGRVQFF
>TRBJ1-1|NA|TRBV19|NA
TGTGCCAGTAGCGGGGTAAGGGCTGAAGCTTTCTTT
CASSGVRAEAFF
>TRBJ2-7|NA|TRBV4-1|TRBD1
TGCGCCAGCAGCCAAGCTTGGACAGGGATCTACGAGCAGTACTTC
CASSQAWTGIYEQYF
>TRBJ2-7|NA|TRBV1|NA
TGCACCAGCAGCCAAGCAGGGCTGGAAGAAAGAGATCCTTTAGAGTACGAGCAGTACTTC
CTSSQAGLEERDPLEYEQYF
>TRBJ2-1|NA|TRBV11-1|NA
TGTGCCAGCAGCTTAGACGACTTCCAAACCTACAATGAGCAGTTCTTC
CASSLDDFQTYNEQFF
>TRBJ1-5|NA|TRBV30|NA
TGTGCCTGGAGTGTACAGAATCGCAATCAGCCCCAGCATTTT
CAWSVQNRNQPQHF
>TRBJ2-7|NA|TRBV6-5|TRBD2
TGTGCCACCAAATCCCTAGCGGGAGGATCCGAGCAGTACTTC
CATKSLAGGSEQYF
>TRBJ2-7|NA|TRBV7-7|NA
TGTGCCAGCAGCTTAAATATTGGCGACAGACAGTACTTC
CASSLNIGDRQYF
>TRBJ1-3|NA|TRBV4-1|NA
TGCGCCAGCAGACCGCCCGGAGGGTCTGGAAACACCATATATTTT
CASRPPGGSGNTIYF
>TRBJ2-7|few|TRBV10-3|TRBD2
TGTGCCATCAGTGCCCCGACTAGCGGGAGTTACGAGCAGTACTTC
CAISAPTSGSYEQYF
>TRBJ1-3|NA|TRBV7-2|NA
TGTGCCAGCAGCTTAGCGCCAGGGTCTGGAAACACCATATATTTT
CASSLAPGSGNTIYF
>TRBJ2-6|NA|TRBV5-4|TRBD1
TGTGCCAGCAGCCCCCGGGACAGGACCTCTGGGGCCAACGTCCTGACTTTC
CASSPRDRTSGANVLTF
>TRBJ2-2|once|TRBV10-3|NA
TGTGCCATCACCCGAGGGTCAGGGGTCGGCACCGGGGAGCTGTTTTTT
CAITRGSGVGTGELFF
>TRBJ2-2|NA|TRBV7-9|TRBD2
TGTGCCAGCAGGTCCGGGACTAGGGTCACTGGGGAGCTGTTTTTT
CASRSGTRVTGELFF
>TRBJ2-3|once|TRBV2|NA
TGTGCCAGCAGTGAACAGGGGACCCGCACAGATACGCAGTATTTT
CASSEQGTRTDTQYF
>TRBJ1-1|NA|TRBV2|NA
TGTGCCAGCAGCCAACAGGGAGCGAACACTGAAGCTTTCTTT
CASSQQGANTEAFF
>TRBJ2-7|NA|TRBV2|NA
TGTGCCAGCAGCACCCCGACGAGGACCTACGAGCAGTACTTC
CASSTPTRTYEQYF